This T cell receptor beta chain was identified in a study of blood T cell repertoires in COVID-19. The CDR3 consists of 13 residues. The germline V gene has CDR1 SQVTM and CDR2 ANQGSEA. Deletions cut 6 bases from V and 6 bases from J, with 14 bases between. Here immunoSEQ multiplex PCR was the method, and the copy in TCRdb shows in-frame clones only, minus some. The sample has more than 300,000 clones; roughly 90% are singletons. The sequence derives from a woman under 40 who had been exposed to COVID-19. The chain combines TRBV29-1 with TRBJ1-4; D perhaps matches TRBD1 (6 bases). Sequencing was performed on PBMCs or T cells enriched from blood (not recorded which). The CDR3 spells CSVVDRNHEKLFF. DNA for the CDR3: TGCAGCGTGGTGGACAGAAATCATGAAAAACTGTTTTTT.